This TCR beta chain was sequenced for a study of blood T cell repertoires in COVID-19. Study details: The origin of the acute and convalescent COVID-19 samples was the United States, Italy and Spain. T cells, B-cell-depleted T cells, or PBMCs supplied cDNA or gDNA.

Per the study methods: By means of reference gene primer amplification, nucleated cell counts were estimated. TCRdb's table, derived via immunoSEQ multiplex PCR, lists solely in-frame clones and lacks some. V and J calls and clone size come straight from that table; D and trimming were deduced from the DNA. The data show approximately 110,000 clones, with approximately 87% seen just once and about 20% held by the top ten. There are a few counts of this clone. The source material was peripheral blood. This clonotype was obtained from a woman aged 55-75 years with acute or convalescent COVID-19.

The DNA of the CDR3 is TGTGCCAGCAGGACCTCAGGGGGGGGACAGGGAGGCTACACCTTC. This sequence encodes CASRTSGGGQGGYTF. The rearrangement links TRBV28 to TRBJ1-2; 9 bases are shared with TRBD1. V was pared by 6 bases and J by 8 bases, with 13 bases of the junction left unmatched. CDR1 and CDR2 from the germline V gene are MDHEN and SYDVKM. The CDR3 is 15 residues long.